These T cell receptor beta chains were read from a single sample in a study of beta chain features in type 1 diabetes. Method: immunoSEQ multiplex PCR; TCRdb's copy keeps in-frame clones and lacks some. The data contain 200,000 to 250,000 clones, 25% to 30% of them singletons. The sequenced sample consisted of central memory CD4+ T cells from blood. The receptors shown here come from a young man in good health. Both conserved end residues are part of each CDR3. Each record gives: clone size, J gene, V gene, D gene, CDR3 protein, CDR3 DNA. D genes are given only for firm matches. The size of a clone is reported for some rows only, either as once, few or many, or as a class for expanded clones.

clone size: few; J gene: TRBJ2-5; V gene: TRBV5-4; D gene: .; CDR3 protein: CASSFRDQETQYF; CDR3 DNA: TGTGCCAGCAGCTTCCGGGACCAAGAGACCCAGTACTTC
clone size: .; J gene: TRBJ1-1; V gene: TRBV7-2; D gene: .; CDR3 protein: CASSLGADNEAFF; CDR3 DNA: TGTGCCAGCAGCTTAGGGGCGGATAATGAAGCTTTCTTT
clone size: .; J gene: TRBJ2-5; V gene: TRBV29-1; D gene: TRBD1; CDR3 protein: CSVDDRGLETQYF; CDR3 DNA: TGCAGCGTTGATGACAGGGGGCTTGAGACCCAGTACTTC
clone size: .; J gene: TRBJ1-4; V gene: TRBV5-1; D gene: .; CDR3 protein: CATSTDTNEKLFF; CDR3 DNA: TGCGCCACCTCGACGGATACTAATGAAAAACTGTTTTTT
clone size: .; J gene: TRBJ2-5; V gene: TRBV15; D gene: TRBD2; CDR3 protein: CATSRGPPGGETQYF; CDR3 DNA: TGTGCCACCAGCAGAGGGCCCCCGGGAGGGGAGACCCAGTACTTC
clone size: .; J gene: TRBJ2-7; V gene: TRBV7-8; D gene: TRBD2; CDR3 protein: CASSFGSGGRSYEQYF; CDR3 DNA: TGTGCCAGCAGCTTTGGGTCGGGGGGTAGGTCCTACGAGCAGTACTTC
clone size: .; J gene: TRBJ2-3; V gene: TRBV5-1; D gene: .; CDR3 protein: CASSLGVTSTDTQYF; CDR3 DNA: TGCGCCAGCAGCTTGGGTGTTACTAGCACAGATACGCAGTATTTT
clone size: .; J gene: TRBJ2-5; V gene: TRBV5-4; D gene: TRBD2; CDR3 protein: CASSGLAGGKSGETQYF; CDR3 DNA: TGTGCCAGCAGCGGACTAGCGGGGGGGAAAAGCGGAGAGACCCAGTACTTC
clone size: .; J gene: TRBJ2-1; V gene: TRBV7-2; D gene: .; CDR3 protein: CASSAEIYNEQFF; CDR3 DNA: TGTGCCAGCAGCGCGGAAATTTACAATGAGCAGTTCTTC
clone size: .; J gene: TRBJ1-4; V gene: TRBV19; D gene: .; CDR3 protein: CASSIGAATNEKLFF; CDR3 DNA: TGTGCCAGTAGTATAGGGGCTGCAACTAATGAAAAACTGTTTTTT
clone size: few; J gene: TRBJ2-7; V gene: TRBV10-3; D gene: .; CDR3 protein: CAISELGGGLREQYF; CDR3 DNA: TGTGCCATCAGTGAGCTGGGCGGGGGCTTGAGGGAGCAGTACTTC
clone size: .; J gene: TRBJ2-3; V gene: TRBV4-2; D gene: .; CDR3 protein: CASSQERSGYTDTQYF; CDR3 DNA: TGTGCCAGCAGCCAAGAAAGGAGCGGGTACACAGATACGCAGTATTTT
clone size: few; J gene: TRBJ2-5; V gene: TRBV11-2; D gene: .; CDR3 protein: CASNSGQTEETQYF; CDR3 DNA: TGTGCCAGCAATAGTGGCCAGACAGAGGAGACCCAGTACTTC
clone size: .; J gene: TRBJ2-7; V gene: TRBV5-1; D gene: .; CDR3 protein: CASSPGNVGEQYF; CDR3 DNA: TGCGCCAGCAGCCCCGGGAACGTGGGCGAGCAGTACTTC
clone size: .; J gene: TRBJ2-5; V gene: TRBV4-2; D gene: .; CDR3 protein: CASSPEGKRQETQYF; CDR3 DNA: TGTGCCAGCAGCCCCGAGGGGAAGCGGCAAGAGACCCAGTACTTC
clone size: few; J gene: TRBJ2-3; V gene: TRBV29-1; D gene: TRBD1; CDR3 protein: CSVPGTGGTLQYF; CDR3 DNA: TGCAGCGTCCCCGGGACAGGGGGAACGCTGCAGTATTTT
clone size: .; J gene: TRBJ2-1; V gene: TRBV4-3; D gene: TRBD2; CDR3 protein: CASSQDRNSGINEQFF; CDR3 DNA: TGCGCCAGCAGCCAAGATCGTAATAGCGGGATAAATGAGCAGTTCTTC
clone size: few; J gene: TRBJ2-1; V gene: TRBV5-1; D gene: TRBD2; CDR3 protein: CASSPSAGAREQFF; CDR3 DNA: TGCGCCAGCAGCCCTTCAGCGGGAGCGCGGGAGCAGTTCTTC
clone size: .; J gene: TRBJ2-5; V gene: TRBV2; D gene: .; CDR3 protein: CASSEGARTQYF; CDR3 DNA: TGTGCCAGCAGTGAAGGGGCCCGGACCCAGTACTTC
clone size: .; J gene: TRBJ2-2; V gene: TRBV27; D gene: .; CDR3 protein: CASSSSTRGRTGELFF; CDR3 DNA: TGTGCCAGCAGTTCCTCGACTAGAGGGAGGACCGGGGAGCTGTTTTTT
clone size: .; J gene: TRBJ1-3; V gene: TRBV5-3; D gene: .; CDR3 protein: CARSLLFSGNTIYF; CDR3 DNA: TGTGCCAGAAGCTTGTTATTCTCTGGAAACACCATATATTTT
clone size: few; J gene: TRBJ2-3; V gene: TRBV27; D gene: .; CDR3 protein: CASSFEDPREDTQYF; CDR3 DNA: TGTGCCAGCAGTTTTGAGGACCCTCGGGAAGATACGCAGTATTTT
clone size: .; J gene: TRBJ2-4; V gene: TRBV5-1; D gene: TRBD1; CDR3 protein: CASTETGGKNIQYF; CDR3 DNA: TGCGCCAGCACCGAGACAGGGGGCAAAAACATTCAGTACTTC
clone size: .; J gene: TRBJ2-3; V gene: TRBV11-2; D gene: TRBD2; CDR3 protein: CASGTSGNTDTQYF; CDR3 DNA: TGTGCCAGCGGGACTAGCGGAAACACAGATACGCAGTATTTT
clone size: few; J gene: TRBJ2-7; V gene: TRBV5-1; D gene: TRBD1; CDR3 protein: CASSLWGQGNEQYF; CDR3 DNA: TGCGCCAGCAGCTTGTGGGGACAGGGGAACGAGCAGTACTTC